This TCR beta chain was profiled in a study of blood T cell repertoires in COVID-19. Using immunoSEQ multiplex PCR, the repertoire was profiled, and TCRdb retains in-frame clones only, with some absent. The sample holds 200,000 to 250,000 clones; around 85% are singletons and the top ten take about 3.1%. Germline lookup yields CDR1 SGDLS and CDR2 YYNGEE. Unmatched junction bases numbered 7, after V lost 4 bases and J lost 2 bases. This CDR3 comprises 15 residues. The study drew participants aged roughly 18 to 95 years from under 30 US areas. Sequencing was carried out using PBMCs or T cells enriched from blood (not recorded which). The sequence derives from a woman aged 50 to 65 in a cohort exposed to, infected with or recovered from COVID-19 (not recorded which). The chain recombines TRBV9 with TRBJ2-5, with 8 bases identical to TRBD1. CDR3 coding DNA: TGTGCCAGCAGCCCGGGACAGGTAACGCAAGAGACCCAGTACTTC. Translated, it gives CASSPGQVTQETQYF.